Each of the 27 T cell receptor beta chains below was sequenced from the same sample in a study of blood T cells in healthy people across ages. A second PCR of 7 to 11 cycles used a sample-barcoded 5' primer and a J-beta primer mix. TCRdb itself ran the 5' RACE reads through MiXCR, one entry per CDR3 protein. Altogether over 950,000 distinct CDR3 sequences are present, around 54% being singletons, with the ten largest covering 20% to 25%. Material for sequencing was blood. These receptors came from a woman aged 60-70 years in good health.

This clonotype was counted a few times. The CDR3 DNA reads as TGTGCCAGCAGCTTAGATCTCCTGGGACAGGGTTTTGAGCAGTACTTC. It translates to CASSLDLLGQGFEQYF. The genes are TRBV7-6 and TRBJ2-5, with 9 bases fitting TRBD1. The CDR3 is 16 residues long. V shed 1 base and J 11 bases; nucleotides not matched to a gene: 14. Germline V gene data show CDR1 as SGHVS and CDR2 as FNYEAQ.

This clonotype occurred a few times. V gene TRBV4-1 combines with J gene TRBJ2-7, with TRBD2 matching 11 bases. Judging by the DNA end, TRBJ2-5 fits better; the J call may be wrong. CDR1 is MGHRA, CDR2 YSYEKL, per germline. The CDR3 consists of 17 residues. The CDR3 bases are TGCGCCAGCAGCCAAGTAGCGGGAGGGCGGGTGTTAGAGACCCAGTACTTC. As protein: CASSQVAGGRVLETQYF.

This clonotype has more than one count but fewer than ten. This rearrangement joins TRBV20-1 to TRBJ2-3; 7 bases agree with TRBD2. The trim removed 3 bases at V and 8 bases at J, leaving 11 bases unmatched. Per the germline V gene, CDR1 is DFQATT and CDR2 is SNEGSKA (reference sequence). The CDR3 is made up of 14 amino acids. The CDR3 here is CSARGEGTIATQYF. The CDR3 bases are TGCAGTGCTAGGGGGGAGGGGACCATTGCTACGCAGTATTTT.

J is TRBJ2-3 and V is TRBV4-1, with TRBD2 matching 15 bases. The CDR3 covers 17 residues. V was pared by 1 base and J by 5 bases, with 4 bases of the junction left unmatched. Germline-derived CDR1 and CDR2 are MGHRA and YSYEKL. The CDR3 loop reads CASSQGTSGRAKDTQYF. Here the CDR3 DNA reads TGCGCCAGCAGCCAAGGGACTAGCGGGAGGGCCAAAGATACGCAGTATTTT.

The chain combines TRBV27 with TRBJ1-1; D not certain. V gave up 10 bases and J gave up 11 bases, with 17 bases separating them. The CDR3 totals 11 residues. From germline, CDR1 is MNHEY and CDR2 SMNVEV (reference sequence). This CDR3 reads CATTGGLGAFF. As DNA, the CDR3 is TGTGCCACTACCGGCGGCCTTGGGGCTTTCTTT.

The rearrangement joins TRBV5-6 to TRBJ2-1; D is unresolved. The ends were cut back, 6 bases at V and 1 base at J, with 14 bases in the middle. CDR3 length: 15 residues. The V gene's germline CDR1 is SGHDT and CDR2 YYEEEE. The DNA of the CDR3 is TGTGCCAGCACGAGAGGCGTTCTATCCTACAATGAGCAGTTCTTC. Its translation: CASTRGVLSYNEQFF.

The rearrangement joins TRBV28 to TRBJ2-7, with D hard to call. The J call may be in error: the DNA end matches TRBJ2-5 better. Germline values: CDR1 MDHEN, CDR2 SYDVKM. The CDR3 totals 13 residues. CDR3 loop: CASRAPSKETQYF. The CDR3 nucleotides are TGTGCCAGCAGAGCCCCGAGTAAGGAGACCCAGTACTTC.

This clonotype was counted between two and nine times. V is TRBV10-3 and J is TRBJ2-1, with D possibly TRBD2 on 6 matching bases. The CDR3 runs 15 residues. The germline V and J ends were trimmed by 1 base and 6 bases, with 13 bases remaining between them. CDR1 and CDR2 (germline): ENHRY, SYGVKD. The CDR3 DNA follows: TGTGCCATCAGTGAGTTGCGGGATCTGGCCAATGAGCAGTTCTTC. Translated, it gives CAISELRDLANEQFF.

The rearrangement joins TRBV6-2 or TRBV6-3 to TRBJ2-7, with TRBD1 as a possible D gene (7 bases). The V and J ends lost 8 bases and 3 bases respectively, with 14 bases between them. The CDR3 length is 13 residues. Germline-derived CDR1 and CDR2 are MNHEY and SVGEGT. CDR3 residues: CASQGGESYEQYF. In nucleotides, the CDR3 is TGTGCCAGCCAGGGGGGAGAGAGCTACGAGCAGTACTTC.

About this clonotype: A much larger clone lies one base from this, so it may be a read error. This sequence joins TRBV12-3 or TRBV12-4 and TRBJ2-7; the D call may be TRBD1 or TRBD2 (6 bases each). The CDR3 contains 14 residues. CDR3 sequence: CACSFGGTTYEQYF. Written as DNA, the CDR3 is TGTGCCTGCAGTTTCGGAGGGACAACCTACGAGCAGTACTTC.

A few counts support this clonotype. This chain links TRBV7-2 with TRBJ1-2, with TRBD1 matching 10 bases. Germline assignment: CDR1 SGHTA and CDR2 FQGNSA. The length of the CDR3 is 17 residues. V lost 4 bases, J lost 1 base, and 9 bases stayed unmatched. The CDR3: CASSSWTGGPFNYGYTF. Written as DNA, the CDR3 is TGTGCCAGCAGCTCCTGGACAGGGGGACCCTTTAACTATGGCTACACCTTC.

Ten or more counts support this clonotype. The chain has TRBV29-1 and TRBJ2-1, with D uncertain. CDR3 length: 13 amino acids. The germline CDR1 and CDR2 sequences are SQVTM and ANQGSEA. Trimming removed 2 bases at V and 0 bases at J, with 5 bases between. The chain's CDR3 is CSVERSSYNEQFF. In DNA form, the CDR3 reads TGCAGCGTTGAAAGGAGCTCCTACAATGAGCAGTTCTTC.

The J gene is TRBJ2-1, the V gene TRBV20-1, with D unresolved. The CDR3 is made up of 11 amino acids. CDR1 and CDR2 (germline): DFQATT, SNEGSKA (reference sequence). For the CDR3, the DNA is TGCAGCGCTCCCGGACACAATGAGCAGTTCTTC. Encoded protein: CSAPGHNEQFF.

This chain uses TRBV7-2 with TRBJ2-1; TRBD2 matches at 9 bases. CDR1 is SGHTA, CDR2 FQGNSA, per germline. V shed 7 bases, J shed 8 bases, and the junction held 15 bases outside the gene matches. The CDR3 is 16 amino acids. The CDR3 DNA reads as TGTGCCAGCACCAAAAATCGGCTAGCGGGACTCGATGAGCAGTTCTTC. This gives the protein CASTKNRLAGLDEQFF.

This chain uses TRBV4-1 with TRBJ1-2, with D possibly being TRBD1 (6 bases). The germline V gene encodes CDR1 MGHRA and CDR2 YSYEKL. The CDR3 loop spans 15 amino acids. Trimming took off 0 bases at V and 4 bases at J, with 12 bases between the two ends. In nucleotides, the CDR3 is TGCGCCAGCAGCCAAGATCCGACAGGAGTCTATGGCTACACCTTC. Protein: CASSQDPTGVYGYTF.

In the case of this clonotype: One end of the junction does not line up with germline, which may come from a read error. The chain uses TRBV29-1 and TRBJ2-5; D is possibly TRBD2 (6 bases). The J call is doubtful: the DNA matches TRBJ2-7 better. Germline loops: CDR1 SQVTM, CDR2 ANQGSEA. The CDR3 covers 17 residues. The CDR3: CIVGYSGGVITSYEQYF. The CDR3 DNA follows: TGCATCGTTGGATATTCCGGGGGAGTGATTACGTCCTACGAGCAGTACTTC.

This chain links TRBV20-1 with TRBJ2-5; 9 bases fit TRBD2. V was clipped by 8 bases and J by 11 bases; unmatched bases: 18. There are 14 residues in the CDR3. Looked up from germline, CDR1 is DFQATT and CDR2 is SNEGSKA (reference sequence). CDR3 loop: CSTNSGSSYNEQYF. For the CDR3, the DNA is TGCAGTACAAATAGCGGGAGTTCCTACAATGAGCAGTACTTC.

The rearrangement uses TRBV21-1 and TRBJ2-5. TRBV21-1 is assigned pseudogene status. This CDR3 is built from 8 residues. The CDR3 DNA sequence: TGTGCTGGGGAGACCCAGTACTTC. It translates to CAGETQYF.

V gene TRBV20-1 combines with J gene TRBJ2-7; weak D call: TRBD2 (5 bases). CDR1 and CDR2 from the germline V gene are DFQATT and SNEGSKA (reference sequence). Trimming removed 0 bases at V and 2 bases at J, with 11 bases between. CDR3 length equals 14 residues. CDR3 nucleotide sequence: TGCAGTGCTAGAGATCTTACTAGGACCTACGAGCAGTACTTC. Encoded protein: CSARDLTRTYEQYF.

This clonotype was seen more than once but under ten times. V is TRBV29-1 and J is TRBJ2-7; TRBD1 matches at 8 bases. The CDR3 has 13 amino acids. V lost 7 bases, J lost 4 bases, and 9 bases stayed unmatched. Germline V lookup: CDR1 SQVTM, CDR2 ANQGSEA. CDR3: CSALVRQGYEQYF. In DNA, the CDR3 is TGCAGCGCCTTGGTAAGACAGGGGTACGAGCAGTACTTC.

The chain uses TRBV14 and TRBJ2-3; no reliable D call. The germline V gene has CDR1 SGHDN and CDR2 FVKESK. V was shortened by 0 bases and J by 6 bases, with 7 bases between the two germline ends. This CDR3 comprises 13 residues. This CDR3 reads CASSQDHGDTQYF. The DNA for the CDR3 is TGTGCCAGCAGCCAAGATCACGGTGATACGCAGTATTTT.

This clonotype has only a few counts. This chain links TRBV21-1 with TRBJ2-5. TRBV21-1 is classified as a pseudogene. This CDR3 comprises 17 residues. The chain's CDR3 is CASSKESVQASQETQYF. CDR3 nucleotide sequence: TGTGCCAGCAGCAAAGAAAGCGTGCAAGCTTCTCAAGAGACCCAGTACTTC.

The CDR3 loop reads CASNQDSRNSPLHF. In DNA form, the CDR3 reads TGCGCCAGCAACCAGGACAGCCGAAACTCACCCCTCCACTTT. The gene calls are TRBV4-1 and TRBJ1-6, with D tentatively TRBD1 (6 bases). The CDR3 is 14 amino acids. The V gene lost 7 bases and the J gene lost 10 bases, with 17 bases spanning the gap. Germline lookup yields CDR1 MGHRA and CDR2 YSYEKL.

This clonotype occurred once. This chain's CDR3 is CAISGNRQGAAYEQYF. For the CDR3, the DNA is TGTGCCATCAGTGGCAATCGACAGGGAGCAGCCTACGAGCAGTACTTC. The genes are TRBV10-3 and TRBJ2-7; 7 bases map to TRBD1. Germline V gene lookup returns CDR1 ENHRY and CDR2 SYGVKD. The V and J ends lost 4 bases and 2 bases, in that order; junction bases with no gene match: 11. The CDR3 extends over 16 amino acids.

J is TRBJ2-5 and V is TRBV5-6, with 7 bases that match TRBD1. The CDR3 is 15 residues long. CDR1 SGHDT and CDR2 YYEEEE come from the germline V gene. The V gene end was trimmed by 4 bases and the J gene end by 4 bases; junction bases not matched to a gene: 10. This CDR3 is CASSTRTGLTETQYF. CDR3 in DNA: TGTGCCAGCAGCACTCGGACAGGACTCACAGAGACCCAGTACTTC.

This clonotype has only a few counts. This CDR3 reads CSVDGGINEQYF. Written as DNA, the CDR3 is TGCAGCGTTGATGGAGGTATCAACGAGCAGTACTTC. The chain joins TRBV29-1 to TRBJ2-7, with D possibly TRBD2 on 5 matching bases. Trimming took 3 bases from V and 5 from J, leaving 11 bases between them. The CDR3 is made up of 12 amino acids. The germline V gene has CDR1 SQVTM and CDR2 ANQGSEA.

The DNA for the CDR3 is TGTGCCAGCTCACCAGCTCCTACGGCGGGTCAGCCCCAGCATTTT. Translation gives CASSPAPTAGQPQHF. The gene calls are TRBV18 and TRBJ1-5; D remains unclear. Trimming cost V 2 bases and J 6 bases, with 14 bases left between them. Germline V lookup: CDR1 KGHSH, CDR2 LQKENI. CDR3 size: 15 residues.